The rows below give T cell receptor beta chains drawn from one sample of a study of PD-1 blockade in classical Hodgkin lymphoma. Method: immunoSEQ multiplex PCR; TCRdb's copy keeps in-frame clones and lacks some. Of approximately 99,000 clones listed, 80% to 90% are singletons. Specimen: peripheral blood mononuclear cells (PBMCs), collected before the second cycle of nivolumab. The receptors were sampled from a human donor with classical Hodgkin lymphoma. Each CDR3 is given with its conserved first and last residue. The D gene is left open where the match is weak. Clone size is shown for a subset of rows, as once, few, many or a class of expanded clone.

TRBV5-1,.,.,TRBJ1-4,TGCGCCAGCAGCCCTACCTCATCAACTAATGAAAAACTGTTTTTT,CASSPTSSTNEKLFF
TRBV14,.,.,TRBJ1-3,TGTGCCAGCAGCCAAGCAAGGAACACCATATATTTT,CASSQARNTIYF
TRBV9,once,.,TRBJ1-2,TGTGCCAGCAGCGTAATGCAAGGGGCCTATGGCTACACCTTC,CASSVMQGAYGYTF
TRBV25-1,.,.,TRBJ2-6,TGTGCCAGCAGTAAGGTTTCTGGGGCCAACGTCCTGACTTTC,CASSKVSGANVLTF
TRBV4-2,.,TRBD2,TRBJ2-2,TGTGCCAGCACTCCGGGACTAGCGGGAGGTTTAACGAACACCGGGGAGCTGTTTTTT,CASTPGLAGGLTNTGELFF
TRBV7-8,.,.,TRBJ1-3,TGTGCCAGCAGCTTAACCCAGGCCTTATCTGGAAACACCATATATTTT,CASSLTQALSGNTIYF
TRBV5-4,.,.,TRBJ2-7,TGTGCCAGCAGCTTGGCCTACGGGGCAGGAGGTGGTTACGAGCAGTACTTC,CASSLAYGAGGGYEQYF
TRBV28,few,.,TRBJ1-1,TGTGCCAGCAGTTCCCCGGGGCCAATTGAAGCTTTCTTT,CASSSPGPIEAFF
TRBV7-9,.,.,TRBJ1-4,TGTGCCAGCAGCTTAGACGGGAGGCATGAAAAACTGTTTTTT,CASSLDGRHEKLFF
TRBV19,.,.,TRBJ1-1,TGTGCCAGTAGTATTCTTAGGTTCGGGGGGAACACTGAAGCTTTCTTT,CASSILRFGGNTEAFF
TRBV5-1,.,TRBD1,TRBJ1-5,TGCGCCAGCAGCTTGGGGGCGGACAGGGAAAATCAGCCCCAGCATTTT,CASSLGADRENQPQHF
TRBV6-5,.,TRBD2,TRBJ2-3,TGTGCCAGCAGTTACGGCGGGAGAGGGGATACGCAGTATTTT,CASSYGGRGDTQYF
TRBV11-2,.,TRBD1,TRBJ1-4,TGTGCCAGCAGCCTGGCGAGGGGGAGGACAGGTTTGGATGAAAAACTGTTTTTT,CASSLARGRTGLDEKLFF
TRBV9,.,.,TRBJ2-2,TGTGCCAGCGCTCAGGGCTCGACGGGCGCCGGGGAGCTGTTTTTT,CASAQGSTGAGELFF
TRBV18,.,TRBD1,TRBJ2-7,TGTGCCAGCTCACCGAGACAGGGTTCCTACGAGCAGTACTTC,CASSPRQGSYEQYF
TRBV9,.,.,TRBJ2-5,TGTGCCAGCAGCGCTGATCGGGAGACCCAGTACTTC,CASSADRETQYF
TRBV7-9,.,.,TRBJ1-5,TGTGCCAGCAGCCCCAACGGCAGGGAGGATCAGCCCCAGCATTTT,CASSPNGREDQPQHF
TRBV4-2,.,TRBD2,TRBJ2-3,TGTGCCAGCAGCCAGACGGGACTAGCGGGAGGGCCTTTCACAGATACGCAGTATTTT,CASSQTGLAGGPFTDTQYF
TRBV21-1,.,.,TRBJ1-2,TGTGCCAGCAGCGACGCCCACTCGCTCGCGGTCTCTCGCGTCGGTCCGAATAGCTATGGCTACACCTTC,CASSDAHSLAVSRVGPNSYGYTF